Listed here are 27 T cell receptor beta chains from one sample, sequenced in a study of cytomegalovirus exposure and HLA in healthy donors. Primers included in the PCR were 60 Vbeta and 13 Jbeta primers. Clones were read by immunoSEQ multiplex PCR, and TCRdb kept only the in-frame ones, dropping some. The data hold 130,000 or so clones, with around 65% observed a single time. Sequencing used PBMCs. The receptors come from an older woman in good health and CMV-seronegative.

This clone was observed a few times. J is TRBJ2-3 and V is TRBV5-4, with 9 bases that match TRBD2. The CDR3 consists of 14 residues. Germline loops: CDR1 SGHNT, CDR2 YYREEE (reference sequence). V lost 3 bases, J lost 4 bases, and 3 bases stayed unmatched. The CDR3 nucleotides are TGTGCCAGCAGCTCGGGACTAGCAGCAGATACGCAGTATTTT. Its protein is CASSSGLAADTQYF. Supplemented by reference TRBV5-4 and TRBJ2-3, the full variable domain reads ETGVTQSPTHLIKTRGQQVTLRCSSQSGHNTVSWYQQALGQGPQFIFQYYREEENGRGNFPPRFSGLQFPNYSSELNVNALELDDSALYLCASSSGLAADTQYFGPGTRLTVL.

The chain has TRBV9 and TRBJ2-7, with 7 nucleotides matching TRBD1. Germline V gene lookup returns CDR1 SGDLS and CDR2 YYNGEE. The CDR3 loop spans 13 amino acids. Trimming removed 5 bases from V and 4 bases from J; junction bases left unmatched: 6. CDR3 in amino acids: CASSDRQGYEQYF. The CDR3 DNA is TGTGCCAGCAGTGACCGACAGGGTTACGAGCAGTACTTC.

The J gene is TRBJ2-5, the V gene TRBV4-1; 7 bases fit TRBD1. The last part of the DNA fits TRBJ2-7 better; the J call may be wrong. The CDR3 covers 15 residues. Germline CDR1 MGHRA, CDR2 YSYEKL. CDR3 sequence reads: CASSQDWGQSYEQYF. CDR3 in DNA: TGCGCCAGCAGCCAAGACTGGGGACAGTCCTACGAGCAGTACTTC.

The chain recombines TRBV19 with TRBJ2-7; D unclear. With 8 bases removed from V and 4 bases from J, the gap between germline ends came to 9 bases. Per germline, CDR1 LNHDA and CDR2 SQIVND (reference sequence). The CDR3 sequence is 11 residues long. Here the CDR3 DNA reads TGTGCCAGTGGGCTTGCTTACGAGCAGTACTTC. This gives the protein CASGLAYEQYF.

The chain recombines TRBV2 with TRBJ1-4, with D perhaps TRBD1 (5 bases). V was trimmed by 5 bases and J by 0 bases, leaving 7 bases between them. Germline CDR1 reads SNHLY; CDR2 reads FYNNEI. The CDR3 totals 14 residues. The CDR3, as DNA: TGTGCCAGCAGTACAGGAGCAACTAATGAAAAACTGTTTTTT. Translation: CASSTGATNEKLFF.

This chain links TRBV15 with TRBJ2-1; no clear D gene. The CDR3 has 13 residues. Trimming shortened V by 1 base and J by 11 bases, and 12 bases separated the two germline ends. Per germline, CDR1 LNHNV and CDR2 YYDKDF (reference sequence). The DNA of the CDR3 is TGTGCCACCAGCAGAGGCGAGAGGATAAAGCAGTTCTTC. Protein: CATSRGERIKQFF. Full variable domain (rest looked up from reference TRBV15 and TRBJ2-1): DAMVIQNPRYQVTQFGKPVTLSCSQTLNHNVMYWYQQKSSQAPKLLFHYYDKDFNNEADTPDNFQSRRPNTSFCFLDIRSPGLGDTAMYLCATSRGERIKQFFGPGTRLTVL.

V is TRBV29-1 and J is TRBJ1-2, with 9 bases aligning to TRBD1. The V and J ends lost 8 bases and 8 bases, in that order; junction bases with no gene match: 12. Germline CDR1 SQVTM, CDR2 ANQGSEA. This CDR3 has 13 residues. The CDR3 bases are TGCAGCATTATGACAGGGGGAACTATAGGCTACACCTTC. Its translation: CSIMTGGTIGYTF.

V usage is TRBV9 and J usage is TRBJ2-7, with 8 nucleotides matching TRBD1. Germline CDR1 is SGDLS and CDR2 is YYNGEE. CDR3 length: 15 residues. V was clipped by 4 bases and J by 2 bases; unmatched bases: 8. CDR3 residues: CASSSRQGSAYEQYF. The CDR3 bases are TGTGCCAGCAGCTCACGACAGGGGTCCGCCTACGAGCAGTACTTC.

This clone was counted between two and nine times. The chain carries TRBV15 and TRBJ2-2; 9 nucleotides line up with TRBD2. This CDR3 is 18 amino acids long. Germline values: CDR1 LNHNV, CDR2 YYDKDF (reference sequence). V shed 5 bases and J 3 bases; nucleotides not matched to a gene: 13. In nucleotides, the CDR3 is TGTGCCACCAGCGGATATAGCGGGAGCCTGTTGGACACCGGGGAGCTGTTTTTT. This gives the protein CATSGYSGSLLDTGELFF.

Worth noting for this clone: Since the CDR3 does not end with the conserved phenylalanine or tryptophan, this likely comes from a read error. The J gene is TRBJ1-2, the V gene TRBV27; 9 bases align to TRBD1. In germline, CDR1 is MNHEY, CDR2 SMNVEV (reference sequence). The CDR3 has 14 amino acids. Unmatched junction bases numbered 10, after V lost 5 bases and J lost 9 bases. CDR3 sequence: CASSAWTGVGSYTS. The CDR3 DNA sequence: TGTGCCAGCAGTGCGTGGACAGGGGTGGGCAGCTACACCTCC.

On this clone itself: An end of the junction differs from the germline gene, which may be a read error. The V and J genes are TRBV7-9 and TRBJ1-2; tentative D call: TRBD1 (5 bases). Germline CDR1 is SEHNR and CDR2 is FQNEAQ (reference sequence). The CDR3 has 14 amino acids. CDR3 sequence: CSSSFGGVQDGYTF. The CDR3 nucleotides read TGTTCCAGCAGCTTTGGAGGGGTCCAGGATGGCTACACCTTC.

This clone was picked up a small number of times. The chain has TRBV6-5 and TRBJ2-1; TRBD2 agrees at 9 bases. Trimming at V came to 10 bases and at J to 2 bases, leaving 9 bases not matched to a gene. The CDR3 consists of 15 residues. In germline, CDR1 is MNHEY, CDR2 SVGAGI. CDR3 in DNA: TGTGCCACCCGAATAGCGGGAGTACCCTACAATGAGCAGTTCTTC. Translation gives CATRIAGVPYNEQFF.

This clone occurred a few times. The V gene is TRBV7-2, the J gene TRBJ2-4; the match to TRBD2 covers 7 bases. The J segment lost 11 bases and the V segment lost 3 bases, leaving 7 bases of the junction unmatched. This CDR3 comprises 13 residues. Germline-derived CDR1 and CDR2 are SGHTA and FQGNSA. CDR3 bases: TGTGCCAGCAGCTTGGGCCAGCGGGATTTTCAGTACTTC. As protein: CASSLGQRDFQYF.

This clone was counted a single time. The rearrangement joins TRBV6-5 to TRBJ2-7; 9 bases fit TRBD1. Germline loops: CDR1 MNHEY, CDR2 SVGAGI. The J segment lost 2 bases and the V segment lost 2 bases, leaving 4 bases of the junction unmatched. The CDR3 extends over 15 amino acids. The DNA for the CDR3 is TGTGCCAGCAGTTACACACAGGGGGCACCCTACGAGCAGTACTTC. This sequence encodes CASSYTQGAPYEQYF.

The rearrangement links TRBV9 to TRBJ2-2, with D perhaps TRBD2 (5 bases). CDR1 and CDR2 from the germline V gene are SGDLS and YYNGEE. CDR3 length equals 17 residues. V gave up 3 bases and J gave up 0 bases, with 15 bases separating them. CDR3 residues: CASSGSRRAANTGELFF. DNA for the CDR3: TGTGCCAGCAGCGGGAGCCGGCGGGCCGCGAACACCGGGGAGCTGTTTTTT. The full variable domain, with the rest looked up from reference TRBV9 and TRBJ2-2, is DSGVTQTPKHLITATGQRVTLRCSPRSGDLSVYWYQQSLDQGLQFLIQYYNGEERAKGNILERFSAQQFPDLHSELNLSSLELGDSALYFCASSGSRRAANTGELFFGEGSRLTVL.

The CDR3 DNA reads as TGTGCCAGCAGTGAATATGACAGGGCCTCCACTGGCTACACCTTC. This translates into CASSEYDRASTGYTF. The V gene is TRBV6-1, the J gene TRBJ1-2; 7 bases agree with TRBD1. V lost 2 bases and J lost 7; bases outside the gene matches: 10. CDR3 length: 15 residues. The germline CDR1 and CDR2 sequences are MNHNS and SASEGT.

In this sample, this clone turned up a few times. This sequence joins TRBV7-2 and TRBJ2-2; D is perhaps TRBD1 (6 bases). Between the trimmed V and J ends, which lost 1 base and 7 bases, there was a span of 13 bases. The length of the CDR3 is 15 residues. In germline, CDR1 is SGHTA, CDR2 FQGNSA. CDR3 bases: TGTGCCAGCAGCTTAGGGGCAACAGGGCTCGGGGAGCTGTTTTTT. It encodes CASSLGATGLGELFF.

This clone has only one observation. The gene calls are TRBV12-5 and TRBJ1-6; 7 bases are shared with TRBD1. Germline V lookup: CDR1 LGHNT, CDR2 FRNRAP. The ends lost 1 base at V and 9 bases at J; junction bases unmatched: 9. This CDR3 is built from 16 residues. The CDR3 nucleotides read TGTGCTAGTGGTTTGGGTACAGGGGCCCGGGGTTCACCCCTCCACTTT. This translates into CASGLGTGARGSPLHF. Full variable domain (remainder filled in from reference TRBV12-5 and TRBJ1-6): DARVTQTPRHKVTEMGQEVTMRCQPILGHNTVFWYRQTMMQGLELLAYFRNRAPLDDSGMPKDRFSAEMPDATLATLKIQPSEPRDSAVYFCASGLGTGARGSPLHFGNGTRLTVT.

On this clone itself: Germline is not matched at one junction end, which may reflect a read error. V is TRBV14 and J is TRBJ1-2, with D maybe TRBD1 (6 bases). Per the germline V gene, CDR1 is SGHDN and CDR2 is FVKESK. The CDR3 totals 14 residues. The CDR3 sequence is CASSLPGVGYGHTF. The CDR3, as DNA: TGTGCCAGCAGCCTTCCAGGGGTCGGCTATGGCCACACCTTC.

The chain carries TRBV4-3 and TRBJ1-2, with D possibly TRBD1 on 5 matching bases. Trimming took off 0 bases at V and 0 bases at J, with 8 bases between the two ends. The CDR3 runs 15 residues. The germline gives CDR1 LGHNA, CDR2 YSLEER. Here the CDR3 DNA reads TGCGCCAGCAGCCAAGAAGGCAGGGCTAACTATGGCTACACCTTC. Translating gives CASSQEGRANYGYTF.

This clone came up once. The genes are TRBV7-9 and TRBJ2-3; 7 bases match TRBD2. The CDR3 spans 15 residues. J gave up 0 bases and V 5 bases, and 5 bases lay outside the gene matches. Germline loops: CDR1 SEHNR, CDR2 FQNEAQ (reference sequence). The CDR3 loop is CASSEAGLSTDTQYF. In DNA form, the CDR3 reads TGTGCCAGCAGCGAAGCGGGACTTAGCACAGATACGCAGTATTTT.

The genes are TRBV28 and TRBJ1-2; TRBD1 might be the D (6 bases). Germline CDR1 is MDHEN and CDR2 is SYDVKM. The CDR3 is 14 residues long. Trimming pared 7 bases from V and 4 bases from J, leaving 16 bases between. The CDR3 nucleotides read TGTGCCAGCAAAAGTTTTGACAGGTCCTATGGCTACACCTTC. This codes for CASKSFDRSYGYTF.

The chain employs TRBV19 and TRBJ2-1, with 11 bases aligning to TRBD1. The CDR3 runs 16 residues. V was clipped by 5 bases and J by 6 bases; unmatched bases: 9. Germline V lookup: CDR1 LNHDA, CDR2 SQIVND (reference sequence). CDR3 sequence (DNA): TGTGCCAGTAGTTCGCCCGGGACAGGGGGAGGCAATGAGCAGTTCTTC. Its protein is CASSSPGTGGGNEQFF.

The chain couples TRBV2 to TRBJ2-2; D ambiguous. Looked up from germline, CDR1 is SNHLY and CDR2 is FYNNEI. CDR3 length equals 15 residues. Trimming cost V 7 bases and J 1 base, with 13 bases left between them. The CDR3, as DNA: TGTGCCAGCAAGCCACAGACCCTGAACACCGGGGAGCTGTTTTTT. Protein product: CASKPQTLNTGELFF.

V is TRBV6-5 and J is TRBJ1-2, with a weak D call TRBD1 (6 bases). The V end was cut by 6 bases, the J end by 4 bases, with 12 bases between. This CDR3 is built from 13 residues. Germline-derived CDR1 and CDR2 are MNHEY and SVGAGI. In DNA form, the CDR3 reads TGTGCCAGCAGAGCGACAGGTACCTATGGCTACACCTTC. Its protein product is CASRATGTYGYTF.

This clone was seen a few times. This rearrangement joins TRBV6-1 to TRBJ2-5; TRBD2 agrees at 10 bases. CDR3 size: 14 residues. Per the germline V gene, CDR1 is MNHNS and CDR2 is SASEGT. Losses at the gene ends were 4 bases for V and 7 bases for J; bases not matched to a gene: 6. CDR3 residues: CASSALAGVGTQYF. The CDR3 DNA reads as TGTGCCAGCAGTGCTCTAGCGGGGGTAGGGACCCAGTACTTC.

The gene calls are TRBV6-6 and TRBJ1-5; D is possibly TRBD1 (5 bases). The germline gives CDR1 MNHNY, CDR2 SVGAGI (reference sequence). With 5 bases removed from V and 5 bases from J, the gap between germline ends came to 13 bases. The length of the CDR3 is 14 residues. The DNA of the CDR3 is TGTGCCAGCAGTCGACGACAGAGCTATCAGCCCCAGCATTTT. Translation gives CASSRRQSYQPQHF.